This T cell receptor beta chain was identified in a study of T cells in Graves' hyperthyroidism and ophthalmopathy. Regarding the study as a whole: The authors' 13 V-J model separated ophthalmopathy from stable hyperthyroidism.

RNA transcripts yielded amplified TCR beta CDR3 regions. During a first-round RT-PCR of the TCR CDR3, the HTBI primer set was used. TCRdb reprocessed the multiplex PCR reads via MiXCR and lists one record per CDR3 protein. The profile shows hundreds of thousands of distinct CDR3 sequences, about 45% of them singletons. Exclusions: uncontrolled infection, other autoimmune disease, pregnancy, lactation. This clonotype was observed at least ten times. Its specificity is not known. The germline gives CDR1 SGHVS, CDR2 FNYEAQ. The CDR3 contains 14 residues. V lost 4 bases, J lost 8 bases, and 11 bases stayed unmatched.

The sequencing sample was made of peripheral blood or thyroid tissue (not recorded which). The genes are TRBV7-6 and TRBJ2-7, with 7 bases matching TRBD1. The sequence was obtained from an adult man with Graves' disease, either hyperthyroidism or ophthalmopathy (not recorded which). CDR3: CASSSGQKGAQQYF. CDR3 bases: TGTGCCAGCAGCTCGGGGCAAAAGGGGGCTCAGCAGTACTTC.